These 16 T cell receptor beta chains were all obtained from the same sample, sequenced in a study of Ad26.COV2.S vaccination and SARS-CoV-2 variants. Repertoires were generated with immunoSEQ multiplex PCR, while TCRdb's copy carries only in-frame clones and drops some. The sample comprises more than 400,000 clones, 92% of which are singletons, and roughly 1.7% rests with the top ten. Treatment meaning: 19 received Ad26.COV2.S at low or high dose, single or two shots; about 5 received placebo; per-sample allocation not given. The study sampled participants on day 63 after the first vaccine or placebo injection. The sample was peripheral blood, taken in a trial of Ad26.COV2.S vaccine versus placebo. Receptors originate from a person aged 18-65 years who received the Ad26.COV2.S COVID-19 vaccine or a placebo.

The chain links TRBV7-7 to TRBJ2-7; no definite D call. The CDR3 covers 13 residues. Deletions cut 8 bases from V and 3 bases from J, with 14 bases between. Looked up from germline, CDR1 is SSHAT and CDR2 is FNYEAQ (reference sequence). Written as DNA, the CDR3 is TGTGCCAGCGCTCCAGGCGAGAACTACGAGCAGTACTTC. Its protein is CASAPGENYEQYF.

This chain links TRBV14 with TRBJ2-3; D remains ambiguous. V lost 5 bases, J lost 2 bases, and 11 bases lay in between. Germline V lookup: CDR1 SGHDN, CDR2 FVKESK. The CDR3 runs 14 residues. The CDR3 sequence: CASSFGPVTDTQYF. CDR3 nucleotide sequence: TGTGCCAGCAGCTTCGGACCAGTCACAGATACGCAGTATTTT.

The V gene is TRBV5-6, the J gene TRBJ2-5; D gene uncertain. Germline CDR1 SGHDT, CDR2 YYEEEE. The V end lost 0 bases, the J end lost 2 bases, and 8 bases lay between the germline ends. The CDR3 length is 14 residues. The CDR3 loop reads CASSLGGKQETQYF. In nucleotides, the CDR3 is TGTGCCAGCAGCTTGGGCGGAAAGCAAGAGACCCAGTACTTC. The full variable domain, completed using reference TRBV5-6 and TRBJ2-5, is DAGVTQSPTHLIKTRGQQVTLRCSPKSGHDTVSWYQQALGQGPQFIFQYYEEEERQRGNFPDRFSGHQFPNYSSELNVNALLLGDSALYLCASSLGGKQETQYFGPGTRLLVL.

The V call is TRBV19, the J call TRBJ1-2, with D perhaps matching TRBD1 (6 bases). In germline, CDR1 is LNHDA, CDR2 SQIVND (reference sequence). The length of the CDR3 is 13 residues. V lost 5 bases and J lost 7, with 14 bases in between. The CDR3 reads CASSPTGWGGYTF. As DNA, the CDR3 is TGTGCCAGTAGTCCCACAGGGTGGGGTGGCTACACCTTC.

The J gene is TRBJ2-3, the V gene TRBV7-2; D unresolved. This CDR3 is built from 13 residues. The germline V gene encodes CDR1 SGHTA and CDR2 FQGNSA. V lost 1 base and J lost 5, with 7 bases in between. This CDR3 is CASSLVRRDTQYF. DNA for the CDR3: TGTGCCAGCAGCTTAGTGAGGCGAGATACGCAGTATTTT.

This clone was picked up one time. J is TRBJ1-6 and V is TRBV20-1; D is ambiguous. The CDR3 is 16 residues long. The ends were cut back, 3 bases at V and 7 bases at J, with 19 bases in the middle. Germline CDR1 DFQATT, CDR2 SNEGSKA (reference sequence). CDR3 region: CSASWSPGALNSPLHF. In DNA form, the CDR3 reads TGCAGTGCTAGTTGGTCCCCGGGAGCCCTGAATTCACCCCTCCACTTT.

V and J are TRBV7-9 and TRBJ1-2; unclear D gene. The CDR3 has 14 residues. The germline V gene encodes CDR1 SEHNR and CDR2 FQNEAQ (reference sequence). The V and J ends lost 1 base and 7 bases respectively, with 13 bases between them. CDR3 in amino acids: CASSLVDYTSGYTF. Here the CDR3 DNA reads TGTGCCAGCAGCTTAGTGGACTACACCTCTGGCTACACCTTC. Complete variable domain (other parts from reference TRBV7-9 and TRBJ1-2): DTGVSQNPRHKITKRGQNVTFRCDPISEHNRLYWYRQTLGQGPEFLTYFQNEAQLEKSRLLSDRFSAERPKGSFSTLEIQRTEQGDSAMYLCASSLVDYTSGYTFGSGTRLTVV.

The count of this clone is one. V is TRBV5-4 and J is TRBJ2-2; D uncertain. The germline V gene encodes CDR1 SGHNT and CDR2 YYREEE (reference sequence). Trimming stripped 1 base from V and 7 bases from J, with 8 bases between. This CDR3 region has 13 residues. The CDR3 DNA reads TGTGCCAGCAGCTTGTTAGAATACGGGGAGCTGTTTTTT. Its translation: CASSLLEYGELFF.

The sample holds one count of this clone. The chain employs TRBV24-1 and TRBJ2-2, with TRBD2 matching over 7 bases. CDR3 length equals 16 residues. Germline trimming cut 1 base from V and 2 bases from J; bases unmatched to any gene: 3. Germline V gives CDR1 KGHDR, CDR2 SFDVKD. CDR3 DNA sequence: TGTGCCACCAGTGATTTCCCTAGCGGAAACACCGGGGAGCTGTTTTTT. This codes for CATSDFPSGNTGELFF.

The rearrangement uses TRBV28 and TRBJ1-5; D uncertain. The CDR3 covers 14 residues. The V end lost 2 bases, the J end lost 2 bases, and 7 bases lay between the germline ends. Germline V gene data show CDR1 as MDHEN and CDR2 as SYDVKM. The CDR3, as DNA: TGTGCCAGCAGTTTACCGCAGGGCAATCAGCCCCAGCATTTT. Encoded protein: CASSLPQGNQPQHF.

This sequence joins TRBV5-1 and TRBJ1-1; D uncertain. V was clipped by 4 bases and J by 4 bases, with 20 bases between them. The CDR3 covers 16 residues. The V gene's germline CDR1 is SGHRS and CDR2 YFSETQ. CDR3 sequence (DNA): TGCGCCAGCAGCCTCCAACATGGCCTTATTCGCACTGAAGCTTTCTTT. This gives the protein CASSLQHGLIRTEAFF.

J is TRBJ1-2 and V is TRBV9; D remains unclear. CDR3 size: 15 residues. Per germline, CDR1 SGDLS and CDR2 YYNGEE. V lost 5 bases to trimming and J lost 1 base, with 15 bases between them. CDR3 bases: TGTGCCAGCAGTCGAAACCACGGGGATAACTATGGCTACACCTTC. Its translation is CASSRNHGDNYGYTF. Based on the CDR3 plus reference TRBV9 and TRBJ1-2, the full variable domain is DSGVTQTPKHLITATGQRVTLRCSPRSGDLSVYWYQQSLDQGLQFLIQYYNGEERAKGNILERFSAQQFPDLHSELNLSSLELGDSALYFCASSRNHGDNYGYTFGSGTRLTVV.

A single count supports this clone. The V and J genes are TRBV6-5 and TRBJ1-2, with 7 bases fitting TRBD1. This CDR3 has 15 residues. With V trimmed by 6 bases and J by 1 base, 8 bases remained unmatched. Germline-derived CDR1 and CDR2 are MNHEY and SVGAGI. CDR3 in amino acids: CASRATGTVNYGYTF. The CDR3 region has the DNA TGTGCCAGCAGAGCCACCGGGACAGTTAACTATGGCTACACCTTC.

The CDR3 nucleotides are TGTGCCAGTAGTATAGATCGGTATGCAGGGATAGGGTTGTTTTTT. Residues: CASSIDRYAGIGLFF. The chain carries TRBV19 and TRBJ2-2; maybe TRBD1 (5 bases). Trimming cost V 0 bases and J 15 bases, with 20 bases left between them. Germline-derived CDR1 and CDR2 are LNHDA and SQIVND (reference sequence). The CDR3 contains 15 residues. The entire variable domain, with the rest obtained from reference TRBV19 and TRBJ2-2, is as follows: DGGITQSPKYLFRKEGQNVTLSCEQNLNHDAMYWYRQDPGQGLRLIYYSQIVNDFQKGDIAEGYSVSREKKESFPLTVTSAQKNPTAFYLCASSIDRYAGIGLFFGEGSRLTVL.

V usage is TRBV7-2 and J usage is TRBJ2-3; 8 bases match TRBD2. The CDR3 loop spans 16 amino acids. In germline, CDR1 is SGHTA, CDR2 FQGNSA. The V gene end was trimmed by 5 bases and the J gene end by 5 bases; junction bases not matched to a gene: 12. This CDR3 reads CASSQNSGAKGDTQYF. CDR3 in DNA: TGTGCCAGCAGCCAGAATAGCGGGGCCAAAGGAGATACGCAGTATTTT.

The chain recombines TRBV6-2 or TRBV6-3 with TRBJ1-2; D call uncertain. There are 15 residues in the CDR3. V was shortened by 2 bases and J by 6 bases, with 16 bases between the two germline ends. Germline V gives CDR1 MNHEY, CDR2 SVGEGT. The CDR3 nucleotides are TGTGCCAGCAGTTACCCAGACACGAACGTCCATGGCTACACCTTC. As protein: CASSYPDTNVHGYTF.